Below, one T cell receptor beta chain is given with its context. This specimen includes other DNA sequences encoding the same CDR3. The sample originates from a study of control samples from healthy donors and cancer patients. Generated by immunoSEQ multiplex PCR, the TCRdb table keeps only in-frame clones and is missing some. The profile shows about 250,000 clones, approximately 80% of them singletons. Germline CDR1 KGHSH, CDR2 LQKENI. The CDR3 covers 14 residues. The junction had 6 bases not matched to a gene; V was cut back by 3 bases and J by 5 bases. This sequence was found in a woman in her fifties or sixties with lung cancer. The sample was PBMCs. J is TRBJ1-1 and V is TRBV18; the match to TRBD1 covers 7 bases. The CDR3 region is CASSPRQGRTEAFF. In DNA, the CDR3 is TGTGCCAGCTCACCCCGACAGGGAAGAACTGAAGCTTTCTTT.